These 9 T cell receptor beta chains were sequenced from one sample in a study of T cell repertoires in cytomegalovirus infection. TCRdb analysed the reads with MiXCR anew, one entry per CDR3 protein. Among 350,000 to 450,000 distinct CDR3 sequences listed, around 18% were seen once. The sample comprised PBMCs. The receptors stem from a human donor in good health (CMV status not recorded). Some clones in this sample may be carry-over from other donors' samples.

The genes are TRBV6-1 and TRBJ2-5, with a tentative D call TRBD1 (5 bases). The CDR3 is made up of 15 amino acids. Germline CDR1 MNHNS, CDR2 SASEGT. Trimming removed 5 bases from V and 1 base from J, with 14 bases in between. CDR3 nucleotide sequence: TGTGCCAGCAGTTACGGCGATGACAGCCAAGAGACCCAGTACTTC. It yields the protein CASSYGDDSQETQYF.

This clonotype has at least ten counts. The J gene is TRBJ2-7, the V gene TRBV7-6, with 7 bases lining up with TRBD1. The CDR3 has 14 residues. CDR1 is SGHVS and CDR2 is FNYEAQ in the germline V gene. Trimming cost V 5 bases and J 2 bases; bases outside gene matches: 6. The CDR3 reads CASSVGQAAYEQYF. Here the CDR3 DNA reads TGTGCCAGCAGCGTCGGACAGGCGGCCTACGAGCAGTACTTC.

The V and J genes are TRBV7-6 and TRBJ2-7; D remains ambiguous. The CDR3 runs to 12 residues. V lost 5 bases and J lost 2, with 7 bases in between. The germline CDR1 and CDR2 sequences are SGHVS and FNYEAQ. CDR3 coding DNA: TGTGCCAGCAGCGACCATACCTACGAGCAGTACTTC. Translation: CASSDHTYEQYF.

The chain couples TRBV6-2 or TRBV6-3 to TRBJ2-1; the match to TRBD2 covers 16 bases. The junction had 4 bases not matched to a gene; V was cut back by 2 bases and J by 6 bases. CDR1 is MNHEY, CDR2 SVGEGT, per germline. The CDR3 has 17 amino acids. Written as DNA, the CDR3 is TGTGCCAGCAGTTACCCGGGACTAGCGGGGGGGGTCAATGAGCAGTTCTTC. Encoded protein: CASSYPGLAGGVNEQFF.

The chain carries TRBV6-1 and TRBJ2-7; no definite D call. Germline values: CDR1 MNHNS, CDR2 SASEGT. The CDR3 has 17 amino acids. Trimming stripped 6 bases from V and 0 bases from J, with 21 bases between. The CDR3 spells CASRAVVPILASYEQYF. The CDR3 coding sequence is TGTGCCAGCAGAGCAGTCGTGCCGATCTTAGCCTCCTACGAGCAGTACTTC.

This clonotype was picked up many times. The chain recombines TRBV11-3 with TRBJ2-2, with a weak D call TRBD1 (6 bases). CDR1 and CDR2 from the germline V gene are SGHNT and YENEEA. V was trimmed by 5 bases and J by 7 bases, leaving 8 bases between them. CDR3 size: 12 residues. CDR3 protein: CASSHRDGELFF. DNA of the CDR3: TGTGCCAGCAGCCACAGGGACGGGGAGCTGTTTTTT.

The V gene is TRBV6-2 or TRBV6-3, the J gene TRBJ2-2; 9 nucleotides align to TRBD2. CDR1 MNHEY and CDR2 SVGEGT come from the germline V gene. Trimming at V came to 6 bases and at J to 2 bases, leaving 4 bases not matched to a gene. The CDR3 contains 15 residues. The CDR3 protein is CASRRTSANTGELFF. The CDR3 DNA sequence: TGTGCCAGCAGACGGACTAGCGCCAACACCGGGGAGCTGTTTTTT.

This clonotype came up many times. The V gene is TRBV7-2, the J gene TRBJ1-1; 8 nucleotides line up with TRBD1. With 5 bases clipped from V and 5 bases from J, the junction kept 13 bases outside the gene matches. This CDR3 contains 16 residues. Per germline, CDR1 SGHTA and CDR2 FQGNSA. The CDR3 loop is CASSPRGGQGGTEAFF. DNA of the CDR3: TGTGCCAGCAGCCCTAGGGGCGGACAGGGTGGGACTGAAGCTTTCTTT.

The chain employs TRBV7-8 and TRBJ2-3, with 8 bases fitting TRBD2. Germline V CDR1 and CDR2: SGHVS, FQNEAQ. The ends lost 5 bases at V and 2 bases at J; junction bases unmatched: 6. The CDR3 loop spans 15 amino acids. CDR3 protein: CASSLSGGFTDTQYF. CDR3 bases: TGTGCCAGCAGCCTAAGCGGGGGCTTCACAGATACGCAGTATTTT.